This record looks at one T cell receptor (beta chain) sequence and its context. The antigen is undetermined. The sample is drawn from a study of graft-versus-host responses after intestinal transplantation. As for the study in general: Recipients across the board were started on anti-thymocyte globulin induction, then kept on tacrolimus and steroids for two to three years.

Some clones are missing from TCRdb's copy, which holds only in-frame ones; the method was immunoSEQ multiplex PCR. The sample holds more than 90,000 clones, approximately 93% seen once. V gave up 1 base and J gave up 1 base, with 14 bases separating them. The CDR3 is 16 residues long. Germline values: CDR1 SGHTA, CDR2 FQGNSA. Study-wide findings and caveats: Early declines in HvG clones that occurred post-transplant were associated with peak circulating GvH clone levels. Within allografts, high graft-versus-host to host-versus-graft clonal ratios were seen among patients with graft-donor T cell macrochimerism.

The sample was unstimulated CD8+ T cells sorted from spleen or lymph node cells, taken before transplant. This clonotype originated in a human donor who was the organ donor for an intestinal transplant. This chain uses TRBV7-2 with TRBJ2-7; D uncertain. The CDR3 is CASSLDGEERSYEQYF. The CDR3 nucleotides are TGTGCCAGCAGCTTAGACGGAGAGGAACGATCCTACGAGCAGTACTTC.